This T cell receptor (beta chain) came from a study of beta chain features in type 1 diabetes. Naive, central memory, regulatory and stem cell-like memory cells within the CD4+ compartment were sorted using CD45RO/CCR7/CD25/CD127/CD95/CD27. This clone appeared many times. Expressed TCRB transcripts were sequenced after all isolated RNA was converted to cDNA. The table came from immunoSEQ multiplex PCR; TCRdb's copy has only in-frame clones and leaves some out. The sample has hundreds of thousands of clones, approximately 8.2% seen once. V was trimmed by 5 bases and J by 0 bases, leaving 8 bases between them. This CDR3 contains 13 residues. Germline lookup yields CDR1 SGHTA and CDR2 FQGNSA.

The sequencing sample was made of central memory CD4+ T cells from blood. V and J are TRBV7-2 and TRBJ2-7; D might be TRBD2 (5 bases). This receptor was identified in a woman younger than 35 in good health. The CDR3 DNA follows: TGTGCCAGCAGCCCCGGGAACTCCTACGAGCAGTACTTC. Protein: CASSPGNSYEQYF.